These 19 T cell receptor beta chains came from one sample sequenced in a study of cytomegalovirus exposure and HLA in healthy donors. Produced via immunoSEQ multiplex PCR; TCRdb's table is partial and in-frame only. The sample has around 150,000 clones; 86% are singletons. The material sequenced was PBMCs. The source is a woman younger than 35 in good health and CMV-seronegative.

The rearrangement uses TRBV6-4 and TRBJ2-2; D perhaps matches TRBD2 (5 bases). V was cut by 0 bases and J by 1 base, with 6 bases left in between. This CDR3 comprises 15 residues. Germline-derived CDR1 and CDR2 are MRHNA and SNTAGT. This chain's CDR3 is CASSDSGVNTGELFF. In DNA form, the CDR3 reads TGTGCCAGCAGTGACTCCGGGGTGAACACCGGGGAGCTGTTTTTT.

The CDR3 nucleotides are TGTGCCAGCGCCCCAGCGGGCTCCTACAATGAGCAGTTCTTC. As protein: CASAPAGSYNEQFF. The gene calls are TRBV27 and TRBJ2-1; the D gene is possibly TRBD2 (6 bases). Looked up from germline, CDR1 is MNHEY and CDR2 is SMNVEV (reference sequence). This CDR3 has 14 residues. V was shortened by 8 bases and J by 0 bases, with 11 bases between the two germline ends.

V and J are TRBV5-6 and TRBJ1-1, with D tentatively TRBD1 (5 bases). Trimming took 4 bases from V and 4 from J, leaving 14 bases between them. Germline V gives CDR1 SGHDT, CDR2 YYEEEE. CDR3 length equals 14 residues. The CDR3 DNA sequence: TGTGCCAGCAGCGTCCCTGGGGGGGGCACTGAAGCTTTCTTT. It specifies CASSVPGGGTEAFF.

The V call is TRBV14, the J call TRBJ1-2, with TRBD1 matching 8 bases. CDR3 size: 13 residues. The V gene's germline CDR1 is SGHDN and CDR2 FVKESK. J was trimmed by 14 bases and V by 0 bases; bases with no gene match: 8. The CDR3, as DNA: TGTGCCAGCAGCCAAGAAAGGACAGGGCCTGCTACCTTC. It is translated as CASSQERTGPATF.

CDR3 nucleotides: TGCGCCAGCAGCCAAGCCGCAGGGAGGAGTAACTATGGCTACACCTTC. Translated, it gives CASSQAAGRSNYGYTF. The chain employs TRBV4-1 and TRBJ1-2; D might be TRBD1 (5 bases). Germline CDR1 is MGHRA and CDR2 is YSYEKL. Trimming pared 1 base from V and 1 base from J, leaving 13 bases between. The CDR3 spans 16 residues.

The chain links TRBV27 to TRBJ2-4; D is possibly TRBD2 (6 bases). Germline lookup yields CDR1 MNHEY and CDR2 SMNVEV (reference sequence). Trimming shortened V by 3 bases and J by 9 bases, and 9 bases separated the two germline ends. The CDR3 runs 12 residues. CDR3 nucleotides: TGTGCCAGCAGTTTCAGAGCGGGCATTCAGTACTTC. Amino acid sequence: CASSFRAGIQYF.

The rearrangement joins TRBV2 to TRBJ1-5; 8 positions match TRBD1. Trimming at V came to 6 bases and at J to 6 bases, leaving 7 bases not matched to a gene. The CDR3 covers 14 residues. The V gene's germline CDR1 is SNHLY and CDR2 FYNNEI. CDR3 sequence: CASRMDREGQPQHF. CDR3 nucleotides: TGTGCCAGCAGAATGGACAGGGAAGGTCAGCCCCAGCATTTT.

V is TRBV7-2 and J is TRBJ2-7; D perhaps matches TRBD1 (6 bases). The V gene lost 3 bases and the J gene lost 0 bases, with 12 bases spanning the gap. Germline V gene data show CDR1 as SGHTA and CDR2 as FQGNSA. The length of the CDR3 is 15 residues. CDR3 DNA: TGTGCCAGCAGCTTTGACGAGGACAGCTCCTACGAGCAGTACTTC. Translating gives CASSFDEDSSYEQYF.

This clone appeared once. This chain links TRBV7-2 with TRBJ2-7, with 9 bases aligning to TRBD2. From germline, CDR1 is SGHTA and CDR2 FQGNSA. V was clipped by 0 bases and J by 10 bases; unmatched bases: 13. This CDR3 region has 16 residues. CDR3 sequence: CASSLAASGTLRRQYF. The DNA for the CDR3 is TGTGCCAGCAGCTTAGCGGCTAGCGGGACTCTACGACGACAGTACTTC.

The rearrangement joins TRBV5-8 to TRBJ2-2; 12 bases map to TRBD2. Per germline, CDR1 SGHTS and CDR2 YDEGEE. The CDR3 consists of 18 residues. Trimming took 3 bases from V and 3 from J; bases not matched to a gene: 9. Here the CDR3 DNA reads TGTGCCAGCAGCTCGCCACCGGGACTAGCGGGCCACACCGGGGAGCTGTTTTTT. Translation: CASSSPPGLAGHTGELFF.

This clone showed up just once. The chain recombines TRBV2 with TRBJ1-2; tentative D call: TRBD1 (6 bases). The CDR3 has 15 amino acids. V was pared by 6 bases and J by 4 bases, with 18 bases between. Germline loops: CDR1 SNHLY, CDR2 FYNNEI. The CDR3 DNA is TGTGCCAGCAGCCCGGACAGCGGAAGGGGCTATGGCTACACCTTC. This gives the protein CASSPDSGRGYGYTF.

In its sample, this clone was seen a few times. The CDR3 DNA reads as TGCGCCAGCAACCGGGACAGGGGGTCCAACTATGGCTACACCTTC. Translating it yields CASNRDRGSNYGYTF. This sequence joins TRBV10-2 and TRBJ1-2; TRBD1 aligns across 11 bases. J gave up 2 bases and V 7 bases, and 6 bases lay outside the gene matches. Germline-derived CDR1 and CDR2 are WSHSY and SAAADI. The CDR3 has 15 amino acids.

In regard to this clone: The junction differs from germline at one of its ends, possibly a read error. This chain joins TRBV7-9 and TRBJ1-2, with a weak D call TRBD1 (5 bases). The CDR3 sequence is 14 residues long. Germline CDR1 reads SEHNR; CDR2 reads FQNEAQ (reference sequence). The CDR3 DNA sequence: TGTGCCAGCACCCGAAGCGGGGCTAAGTATGGCTACACCTTC. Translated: CASTRSGAKYGYTF. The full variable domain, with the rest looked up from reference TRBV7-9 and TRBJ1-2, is DTGVSQNPRHKITKRGQNVTFRCDPISEHNRLYWYRQTLGQGPEFLTYFQNEAQLEKSRLLSDRFSAERPKGSFSTLEIQRTEQGDSAMYLCASTRSGAKYGYTFGSGTRLTVV.

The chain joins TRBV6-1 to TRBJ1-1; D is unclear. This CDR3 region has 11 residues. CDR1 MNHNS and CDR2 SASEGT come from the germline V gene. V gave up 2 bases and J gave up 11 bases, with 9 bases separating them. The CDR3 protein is CASSEWAWAFF. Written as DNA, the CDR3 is TGTGCCAGCAGTGAATGGGCGTGGGCTTTCTTT.

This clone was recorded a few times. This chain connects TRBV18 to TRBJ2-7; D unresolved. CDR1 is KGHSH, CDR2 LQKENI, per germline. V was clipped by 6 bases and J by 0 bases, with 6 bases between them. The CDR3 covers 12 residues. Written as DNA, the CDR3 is TGTGCCAGCTCCCTCCTCTCCTACGAGCAGTACTTC. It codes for CASSLLSYEQYF.

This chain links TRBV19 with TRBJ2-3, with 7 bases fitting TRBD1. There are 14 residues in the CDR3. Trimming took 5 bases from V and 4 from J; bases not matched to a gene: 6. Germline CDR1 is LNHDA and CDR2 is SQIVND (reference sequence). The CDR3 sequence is CASSSQGDPDTQYF. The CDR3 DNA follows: TGTGCCAGTAGTTCCCAGGGGGACCCAGATACGCAGTATTTT.

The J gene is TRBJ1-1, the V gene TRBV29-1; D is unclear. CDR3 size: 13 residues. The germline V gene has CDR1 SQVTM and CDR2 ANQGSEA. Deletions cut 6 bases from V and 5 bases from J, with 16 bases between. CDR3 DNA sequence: TGCAGCGTCCCCCCGGGGTTGGGTACTGAAGCTTTCTTT. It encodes CSVPPGLGTEAFF.

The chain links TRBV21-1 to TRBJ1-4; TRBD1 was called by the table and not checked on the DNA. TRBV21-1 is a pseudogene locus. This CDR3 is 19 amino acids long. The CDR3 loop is CASSACGTGSVSTNEKLFF. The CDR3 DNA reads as TGTGCCAGCAGCGCCTGCGGGACAGGGAGCGTTTCAACTAATGAAAAACTGTTTTTT.

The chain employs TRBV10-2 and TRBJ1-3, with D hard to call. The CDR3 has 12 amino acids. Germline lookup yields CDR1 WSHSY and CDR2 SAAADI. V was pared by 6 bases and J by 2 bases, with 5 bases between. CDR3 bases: TGCGCCAGCAGCGTAACTGGAAACACCATATATTTT. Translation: CASSVTGNTIYF.